Below, one T cell receptor (beta chain) is given with its context. The V and J ends lost 5 bases and 5 bases respectively, with 12 bases between them. The CDR3 runs to 13 residues. Germline values: CDR1 MNHEY, CDR2 SVGEGT. These data come from a study of blood T cell repertoires in COVID-19. TCRdb keeps only in-frame clones here, not all; method: immunoSEQ multiplex PCR. The sample lists 150,000 to 200,000 clones, 65% to 85% seen once, with 4.5% to 5.5% in the top ten. Material: peripheral blood. This receptor was taken from a woman aged 25-40 years with acute or convalescent COVID-19. The V gene is TRBV6-2 or TRBV6-3, the J gene TRBJ1-1; a weak D match, TRBD1 (5 bases). The CDR3 loop reads CASSLLGGTEAFF. DNA of the CDR3: TGTGCCAGCAGTCTCCTCGGGGGGACTGAAGCTTTCTTT.